The 5 T cell receptor beta chains below come from one sample, sequenced in a study of blood T cell repertoires in COVID-19. The repertoire was sequenced with immunoSEQ multiplex PCR; TCRdb's copy has only in-frame clones and lacks some. Counted here are approximately 380,000 clones, about 85% occurring once; the ten biggest clones make up approximately 3.7%. Sequencing was carried out using peripheral blood. The receptor source for this set is a woman aged 18-30 years with acute or convalescent COVID-19.

This clone is a singleton in its sample. This chain uses TRBV19 with TRBJ2-7; 7 bases fit TRBD2. The CDR3 has 15 amino acids. With V trimmed by 1 base and J by 4 bases, 7 bases remained unmatched. Germline V gives CDR1 LNHDA, CDR2 SQIVND (reference sequence). The CDR3 region is CASSIALSGRYEQYF. DNA of the CDR3: TGTGCCAGTAGTATAGCCCTTAGCGGGCGGTACGAGCAGTACTTC.

In DNA form, the CDR3 reads TGTGCCACCAGCAGAGACAGGGACAGGGTAAACACTGAAGCTTTCTTT. This gives the protein CATSRDRDRVNTEAFF. The chain couples TRBV15 to TRBJ1-1; TRBD1 matches 9 bases. Trimming at V came to 0 bases and at J to 2 bases, leaving 4 bases not matched to a gene. The CDR3 totals 16 residues. The germline gives CDR1 LNHNV, CDR2 YYDKDF (reference sequence).

Here the CDR3 DNA reads TGCGCCAGCAGCCATCCCGCTGAGGGGGCGCCGAACACCGGGGAGCTGTTTTTT. Encoded protein: CASSHPAEGAPNTGELFF. The chain has TRBV4-1 and TRBJ2-2; 7 positions agree with TRBD1. V was clipped by 3 bases and J by 0 bases; unmatched bases: 10. CDR3 size: 18 residues. Germline CDR1 is MGHRA and CDR2 is YSYEKL.

This clone was counted a single time. The chain has TRBV6-5 and TRBJ2-3; TRBD2 aligns across 8 bases. CDR1 MNHEY and CDR2 SVGAGI come from the germline V gene. The CDR3 has 15 residues. V shed 8 bases and J 7 bases; nucleotides not matched to a gene: 14. CDR3 DNA sequence: TGTGCCAGCGGGGACTCGTCGGGGGGGCCGTATACGCAGTATTTT. It codes for CASGDSSGGPYTQYF.

This clone was observed a handful of times. The chain joins TRBV18 to TRBJ2-7; 10 bases match TRBD1. Germline CDR1 reads KGHSH; CDR2 reads LQKENI. V dropped 2 bases and J dropped 6; count of bases not matched to a gene: 7. The CDR3 is 15 residues long. The CDR3 protein is CASSPAGQGSGEQYF. The CDR3 DNA reads as TGTGCCAGCTCACCAGCGGGACAGGGGTCCGGCGAGCAGTACTTC.